These 22 T cell receptor beta chains originate from one sample sequenced in a study of OX40 agonist ivuxolimab in advanced cancers. The data were produced by immunoSEQ multiplex PCR, yet TCRdb's version contains in-frame clones alone and is incomplete. The sample includes around 60,000 clones, 80% to 90% of them seen just once. This material consisted of CD4+ or CD8+ T cells sorted from blood, taken in a trial of the OX40 agonist ivuxolimab. The origin of the receptors is an adult with an advanced solid tumor such as melanoma, head and neck, liver or kidney cancer.

The genes are TRBV9 and TRBJ2-3; D may correspond to TRBD1 or TRBD2 (5 bases each). This CDR3 is 16 amino acids long. Trimming shortened V by 1 base and J by 2 bases, and 14 bases separated the two germline ends. Germline V gene lookup returns CDR1 SGDLS and CDR2 YYNGEE. The CDR3 DNA reads TGTGCCAGCAGCGTACCGGCGCTGGGGGACACAGATACGCAGTATTTT. Its protein product is CASSVPALGDTDTQYF.

This chain links TRBV19 with TRBJ1-6; D gene ambiguous. Germline assignment: CDR1 LNHDA and CDR2 SQIVND (reference sequence). The V end lost 3 bases, the J end lost 12 bases, and 9 bases lay between the germline ends. This CDR3 contains 12 residues. CDR3 sequence: CASSITGEPLHF. In nucleotides, the CDR3 is TGTGCCAGTAGTATTACCGGGGAACCCCTCCACTTT.

The chain is built from TRBV19 and TRBJ2-3; 9 bases fit TRBD2. This CDR3 region has 16 residues. Trimming took 2 bases from V and 3 from J; bases not matched to a gene: 6. CDR1 is LNHDA and CDR2 is SQIVND in the germline V gene (reference sequence). The CDR3 DNA sequence: TGTGCCAGTAGTATAAGCGGGGGGCGCGTTACAGATACGCAGTATTTT. Residues: CASSISGGRVTDTQYF. Full variable domain (rest looked up from reference TRBV19 and TRBJ2-3): DGGITQSPKYLFRKEGQNVTLSCEQNLNHDAMYWYRQDPGQGLRLIYYSQIVNDFQKGDIAEGYSVSREKKESFPLTVTSAQKNPTAFYLCASSISGGRVTDTQYFGPGTRLTVL.

This chain joins TRBV19 and TRBJ1-5, with unresolved D. The germline V gene has CDR1 LNHDA and CDR2 SQIVND (reference sequence). The CDR3 has 14 residues. V lost 6 bases to trimming and J lost 3 bases, with 12 bases between them. The CDR3: CASSLDGDNQPQHF. For the CDR3, the DNA is TGTGCCAGTAGCCTGGACGGAGACAATCAGCCCCAGCATTTT.

This chain links TRBV5-1 with TRBJ1-4, with D possibly matching TRBD1 (5 bases). This CDR3 spans 17 amino acids. V was shortened by 3 bases and J by 10 bases, with 25 bases between the two germline ends. Germline CDR1 SGHRS, CDR2 YFSETQ. The CDR3 nucleotides read TGCGCCAGCAGCTCTCCCCCCGGGGGAACCCTAGAGGGAAAACTGTTTTTT. Its translation is CASSSPPGGTLEGKLFF. The entire variable domain, with the rest obtained from reference TRBV5-1 and TRBJ1-4, is as follows: KAGVTQTPRYLIKTRGQQVTLSCSPISGHRSVSWYQQTPGQGLQFLFEYFSETQRNKGNFPGRFSGRQFSNSRSEMNVSTLELGDSALYLCASSSPPGGTLEGKLFFGSGTQLSVL.

The rearrangement uses TRBV5-5 and TRBJ2-1; 8 bases map to TRBD2. This CDR3 has 13 residues. Germline assignment: CDR1 SGHKS and CDR2 YYEKEE (reference sequence). The V segment lost 7 bases and the J segment 6 bases; nucleotides outside the gene matches: 6. The CDR3 region has the DNA TGTGCCAGCCAACTAGCGGCCGTCAATGAGCAGTTCTTC. It encodes CASQLAAVNEQFF. Full variable domain (remainder filled in from reference TRBV5-5 and TRBJ2-1): DAGVTQSPTHLIKTRGQQVTLRCSPISGHKSVSWYQQVLGQGPQFIFQYYEKEERGRGNFPDRFSARQFPNYSSELNVNALLLGDSALYLCASQLAAVNEQFFGPGTRLTVL.

The chain combines TRBV9 with TRBJ1-1; D call uncertain. The CDR3 loop spans 13 amino acids. Trimming left V 1 base short and J 0 bases short, with 4 bases between. CDR1 SGDLS and CDR2 YYNGEE come from the germline V gene. The DNA of the CDR3 is TGTGCCAGCAGCGTATCAATGAACACTGAAGCTTTCTTT. Residues: CASSVSMNTEAFF.

This clone was seen just once. This chain joins TRBV6-6 and TRBJ1-1; tentative D call: TRBD1 (5 bases). V shed 4 bases and J shed 1 base, with 10 bases lying between them. CDR1 and CDR2 from the germline V gene are MNHNY and SVGAGI (reference sequence). The CDR3 consists of 14 residues. CDR3 sequence: CASSSPGGNTEAFF. In nucleotides, the CDR3 is TGTGCCAGCAGTTCCCCCGGGGGGAACACTGAAGCTTTCTTT.

This clone was observed once. V gene TRBV2 combines with J gene TRBJ2-1; D unclear. The CDR3 contains 13 residues. V was cut by 7 bases and J by 0 bases, with 7 bases left in between. Germline loops: CDR1 SNHLY, CDR2 FYNNEI. In DNA form, the CDR3 reads TGTGCCAGCAAGGCCAGCTCCTACAATGAGCAGTTCTTC. It specifies CASKASSYNEQFF. Full variable domain (outside the CDR3, taken from reference TRBV2 and TRBJ2-1): EPEVTQTPSHQVTQMGQEVILRCVPISNHLYFYWYRQILGQKVEFLVSFYNNEISEKSEIFDDQFSVERPDGSNFTLKIRSTKLEDSAMYFCASKASSYNEQFFGPGTRLTVL.

The V and J genes are TRBV18 and TRBJ1-5, with D unclear. Germline V CDR1 and CDR2: KGHSH, LQKENI. CDR3 length: 15 residues. V was clipped by 6 bases and J by 3 bases, with 15 bases between them. The CDR3 nucleotides are TGTGCCAGCTCCCCCTTTCCTGGGGTCAATCAGCCCCAGCATTTT. It encodes CASSPFPGVNQPQHF.

The genes are TRBV6-5 and TRBJ2-7; D unresolved. Germline CDR1 reads MNHEY; CDR2 reads SVGAGI. V was pared by 5 bases and J by 4 bases, with 6 bases between. This CDR3 spans 11 amino acids. Written as DNA, the CDR3 is TGTGCCAGCAGTGACGGGTACGAGCAGTACTTC. Translated, it gives CASSDGYEQYF.

V and J are TRBV6-5 and TRBJ1-3; 9 nucleotides align to TRBD1. Germline V gene sequence: CDR1 MNHEY, CDR2 SVGAGI. The CDR3 covers 15 residues. With 6 bases clipped from V and 2 bases from J, the junction kept 5 bases outside the gene matches. The CDR3 coding sequence is TGTGCCAGCAGCATCGGGACAGGGCCTGGAAACACCATATATTTT. Protein: CASSIGTGPGNTIYF.

The CDR3 region is CASSTGGADTQYF. The CDR3 nucleotides read TGTGCCAGCTCAACAGGGGGCGCAGATACGCAGTATTTT. The chain couples TRBV18 to TRBJ2-3; 9 bases map to TRBD1. The V gene's germline CDR1 is KGHSH and CDR2 LQKENI. V dropped 5 bases and J dropped 4; count of bases not matched to a gene: 1. This CDR3 is built from 13 residues.

The chain is built from TRBV28 and TRBJ2-5; possibly TRBD2 for D (5 bases). Germline CDR1 MDHEN, CDR2 SYDVKM. V shed 5 bases and J shed 5 bases, with 18 bases lying between them. The CDR3 sequence is 15 residues long. The CDR3 DNA follows: TGTGCCAGCAGTAACCCGCGGCGCGGGTGGGAGACCCAGTACTTC. It specifies CASSNPRRGWETQYF. Full variable domain (missing parts from reference TRBV28 and TRBJ2-5): DVKVTQSSRYLVKRTGEKVFLECVQDMDHENMFWYRQDPGLGLRLIYFSYDVKMKEKGDIPEGYSVSREKKERFSLILESASTNQTSMYLCASSNPRRGWETQYFGPGTRLLVL.

The chain couples TRBV7-8 to TRBJ1-3, with D tentatively TRBD1 (6 bases). V was cut by 3 bases and J by 4 bases, with 16 bases left in between. The CDR3 covers 16 residues. The germline V gene has CDR1 SGHVS and CDR2 FQNEAQ. This chain's CDR3 is CASSLLGLGAGNTIYF. The DNA for the CDR3 is TGTGCCAGCAGCTTGCTCGGGCTGGGGGCAGGAAACACCATATATTTT. The whole variable domain, filled in from reference TRBV7-8 and TRBJ1-3, reads GAGVSQSPRYKVAKRGQDVALRCDPISGHVSLFWYQQALGQGPEFLTYFQNEAQLDKSGLPSDRFFAERPEGSVSTLKIQRTQQEDSAVYLCASSLLGLGAGNTIYFGEGSWLTVV.

This chain links TRBV18 with TRBJ1-3; D is unclear. CDR1 and CDR2 (germline): KGHSH, LQKENI. V shed 8 bases and J shed 0 bases, with 11 bases lying between them. The CDR3 sequence is 14 residues long. As DNA, the CDR3 is TGTGCCAGCCAGGACGTGATCTCTGGAAACACCATATATTTT. This gives the protein CASQDVISGNTIYF.

This chain connects TRBV28 to TRBJ1-2, with D tentatively TRBD1 (6 bases). CDR1 is MDHEN, CDR2 SYDVKM, per germline. This CDR3 has 16 residues. Trimming cost V 10 bases and J 5 bases, with 26 bases left between them. The CDR3 DNA reads TGTGCCACCTACGGGACAAGCCCCGACCACCCTTATGGCTACACCTTC. This sequence encodes CATYGTSPDHPYGYTF.

The gene calls are TRBV19 and TRBJ2-7, with 7 bases matching TRBD1. The CDR3 contains 14 residues. Trimming cost V 1 base and J 6 bases; bases outside gene matches: 6. Germline-derived CDR1 and CDR2 are LNHDA and SQIVND (reference sequence). This CDR3 reads CASSIVGRDSEQYF. DNA for the CDR3: TGTGCCAGTAGTATAGTGGGCCGGGACAGCGAGCAGTACTTC.

This rearrangement joins TRBV9 to TRBJ2-5; 7 positions agree with TRBD1. The length of the CDR3 is 14 residues. Trimming cost V 6 bases and J 1 base; bases outside gene matches: 6. Germline values: CDR1 SGDLS, CDR2 YYNGEE. The CDR3 protein is CASTRTGGQETQYF. CDR3 sequence (DNA): TGTGCCAGCACCCGGACAGGAGGCCAAGAGACCCAGTACTTC.

The chain uses TRBV6-6 and TRBJ1-4; D possibly corresponds to TRBD1 (5 bases). Germline values: CDR1 MNHNY, CDR2 SVGAGI (reference sequence). The CDR3 length is 13 residues. V shed 8 bases and J shed 8 bases, with 15 bases lying between them. For the CDR3, the DNA is TGTGCCAGCTGCCCCCGGGGGACGGAAAAACTGTTTTTT. This sequence encodes CASCPRGTEKLFF.

The V gene is TRBV7-3, the J gene TRBJ2-3; 9 bases fit TRBD1. The CDR3 has 14 amino acids. From germline, CDR1 is SGHTA and CDR2 FQGTGA. The junction had 4 bases not matched to a gene; V was cut back by 7 bases and J by 2 bases. The CDR3 loop reads CASTRDRDTDTQYF. CDR3 DNA: TGTGCCAGCACCCGGGACAGGGACACAGATACGCAGTATTTT.

This chain joins TRBV6-1 and TRBJ2-3; D call uncertain. The germline V gene has CDR1 MNHNS and CDR2 SASEGT. The CDR3 is 12 amino acids. V was pared by 1 base and J by 7 bases, with 6 bases between. CDR3 region: CASSEVEYTQYF. The DNA of the CDR3 is TGTGCCAGCAGTGAAGTGGAGTATACGCAGTATTTT.